This TCR beta chain is from a study of blood T cell repertoires in COVID-19. On the study more broadly: Material from acute and convalescent COVID-19 was sourced from the United States, Italy and Spain. The analysed material was cDNA or gDNA that came from T cells, B-cell-depleted T cells, or PBMCs.

In the authors' methods: Nucleated cell counts were estimated from reference gene primer amplification. Here immunoSEQ multiplex PCR was the method, and the copy in TCRdb shows in-frame clones only, minus some. V and J calls and clone size are given by that table; D and trimming were obtained from the DNA. The table shows fewer than 90,000 clones, with 85% to 90% occurring only once. From germline, CDR1 is MDHEN and CDR2 SYDVKM. V lost 5 bases, J lost 6 bases, and 13 bases lay in between. The CDR3 has 14 residues. The specimen sequenced was peripheral blood. The clonotype was recovered from a woman older than 75 with active COVID-19. The V gene is TRBV28, the J gene TRBJ1-4; maybe TRBD1 (6 bases). CDR3 DNA: TGTGCCAGCAGTCTCCGAAACAGGGATGAAAAACTGTTTTTT. Residues: CASSLRNRDEKLFF.